This T cell receptor (beta chain) was recorded in a study of cytomegalovirus exposure and HLA in healthy donors. In the study overall: From roughly 180 million T cells, an earlier analysis saw approximately 110 million unique TCR beta sequences. Membership in the Caucasian-associated ancestry cluster was found for 81% of roughly 360 genotyped donors. General study findings and limits: Because they were indistinguishable, some V segments, including TRBV6-2 and TRBV6-3, were excluded. Most sequenced TCRs were rare (though some public TCRs occurred in many donors).

Primers included in the PCR were 60 Vbeta and 13 Jbeta primers. Libraries were prepared by immunoSEQ multiplex PCR; TCRdb keeps only in-frame clonotypes and omits some of them. The sample holds 210,000 or so clones; 85% to 90% are singletons and the top ten take 1% to 1.5%. Trimming cost V 10 bases and J 2 bases, with 9 bases left between them. Germline-derived CDR1 and CDR2 are SEHNR and FQNEAQ (reference sequence). There are 12 residues in the CDR3. A word on this clone: Its cognate antigen is unknown.

The specimen sequenced was PBMCs. This chain uses TRBV7-9 with TRBJ1-5; D gene ambiguous. The clonotype comes from a human donor in good health. The CDR3 DNA is TGTGCCACCAGGTATGGCAATCAGCCCCAGCATTTT. Amino acid sequence: CATRYGNQPQHF.